These T cell receptor beta chains were read from a single sample in a study of human T cells and chemical hapten exposure. TCRdb reanalysed the RACE reads using MiXCR and keeps one entry per CDR3 protein. The sample shows about 59,000 distinct CDR3 sequences, around 11% of them seen only once. The sample here was whole blood, taken in connection with sensitization to the hapten diphenylcyclopropenone (DPC). The receptor source for this set is a woman aged 35 to 49 with alopecia areata. Some clones in this sample may be carry-over from other donors' samples. The CDR3 runs from the conserved cysteine through the conserved F or W. D genes are given only for firm matches. Only some rows state a clone size, as once, few, many or a class for expanded clones.

J	length	V	D	size	CDR3	DNA
TRBJ1-3	14	TRBV11-2	-	many	CASSIQGGGNTIYF	TGTGCCAGCAGCATACAGGGAGGTGGAAACACCATATATTTT
TRBJ1-3	16	TRBV29-1	-	few	CSVEDWRSDSGNTIYF	TGCAGCGTTGAAGATTGGCGCAGCGACTCTGGAAACACCATATATTTT
TRBJ1-4	16	TRBV3-1	-	few	CASSQDRVGTNEKLFF	TGTGCCAGCAGCCAAGATCGAGTAGGGACTAATGAAAAACTGTTTTTT
TRBJ2-2	18	TRBV28	TRBD2	-	CASSPIMGLAANTGELFF	TGTGCCAGCAGTCCTATAATGGGACTAGCGGCGAACACCGGGGAGCTGTTTTTT
TRBJ1-3	15	TRBV30	TRBD1	many	CAWSRGTPNGNTIYF	TGTGCCTGGAGCAGGGGGACGCCGAACGGAAACACCATATATTTT
TRBJ1-4	13	TRBV29-1	TRBD1	few	CSAYWTGNEKLFF	TGCAGCGCGTATTGGACAGGCAATGAAAAACTGTTTTTT
TRBJ1-2	14	TRBV29-1	-	once	CSVRVGAGSGSYTF	TGCAGCGTCCGGGTAGGGGCAGGGAGCGGGAGCTACACCTTC
TRBJ2-1	15	TRBV28	-	-	CASSLSPAKHNEQFF	TGTGCCAGCAGTTTATCCCCCGCCAAACATAATGAGCAGTTCTTC
TRBJ2-1	15	TRBV7-2	TRBD2	few	CASSFHSGGNNEQFF	TGTGCCAGCAGCTTTCATAGCGGGGGTAACAATGAGCAGTTCTTC
TRBJ2-4	13	TRBV7-9	-	-	CASSSRTVNIQYF	TGTGCCAGCAGCTCGCGGACAGTAAACATTCAGTACTTC
TRBJ1-6	17	TRBV13	TRBD1	many	CASSLVLTGTGDSPLHF	TGTGCCAGCAGCTTAGTGCTGACCGGGACAGGGGATTCACCCCTCCACTTT
TRBJ2-1	17	TRBV7-2	TRBD2	few	CASSRKRTSGRPNEQFF	TGTGCCAGCAGCCGCAAACGGACTAGCGGGAGGCCCAATGAGCAGTTCTTC
TRBJ1-2	12	TRBV19	-	many	CASNRVGHGYTF	TGTGCCAGCAACAGGGTTGGCCATGGCTACACCTTC
TRBJ1-2	15	TRBV7-2	-	-	CASSLSPTRVYGYTF	TGTGCCAGCAGCTTAAGCCCGACTCGGGTCTATGGCTACACCTTC
TRBJ2-5	13	TRBV5-1	-	-	CASSFDNQETQYF	TGCGCCAGCAGCTTCGATAACCAAGAGACCCAGTACTTC
TRBJ2-7	12	TRBV30	-	few	CAWSGGDYEQYF	TGTGCCTGGAGTGGGGGGGACTACGAGCAGTACTTC
TRBJ1-1	13	TRBV18	-	many	CASSPPLNTEAFF	TGTGCCAGCTCACCACCTTTGAACACTGAAGCTTTCTTT
TRBJ2-3	18	TRBV7-3	TRBD2	-	CASSLGTGTSGSTDTQYF	TGTGCCAGCAGCTTGGGGACCGGGACTAGCGGGAGCACAGATACGCAGTATTTT
TRBJ1-5	17	TRBV18	TRBD1	many	CASSLDRGQYSNQPQHF	TGTGCCAGCTCACTGGACAGGGGCCAATATAGCAATCAGCCCCAGCATTTT
TRBJ2-2	15	TRBV18	-	-	CASSPLGGGTGELFF	TGTGCCAGCTCACCACTCGGAGGGGGGACCGGGGAGCTGTTTTTT
TRBJ1-1	15	TRBV7-8	-	-	CASSLEVGVKAEAFF	TGTGCCAGCAGCTTAGAGGTAGGGGTGAAGGCTGAAGCTTTCTTT
TRBJ2-6	18	TRBV27	-	many	CASTPGHNLGSGANVLTF	TGTGCCAGCACCCCCGGACATAACCTCGGCTCTGGGGCCAACGTCCTGACTTTC
TRBJ2-3	13	TRBV7-2	-	few	CASSLGTEDTQYF	TGTGCCAGCAGCCTTGGGACCGAAGATACGCAGTATTTT
TRBJ2-3	14	TRBV5-8	-	once	CASSHRTATDTQYF	TGTGCCAGCAGCCACCGGACAGCCACAGATACGCAGTATTTT
TRBJ2-2	17	TRBV4-1	-	few	CASSQAGALRGTGELFF	TGCGCCAGCAGCCAAGCGGGGGCCCTCAGGGGGACCGGGGAGCTGTTTTTT
TRBJ2-2	15	TRBV2	-	few	CASGVGEVGAGELFF	TGTGCCAGCGGGGTCGGGGAAGTCGGGGCCGGGGAGCTGTTTTTT
TRBJ1-2	14	TRBV12-3/TRBV12-4	-	many	CASSPGQGPYGYTF	TGTGCCAGCAGTCCCGGGCAGGGACCATATGGCTACACCTTC
TRBJ1-2	15	TRBV20-1	TRBD1	-	CSARDPRSRGEGYTF	TGCAGTGCTAGAGATCCGCGCTCCAGGGGGGAAGGCTACACCTTC
TRBJ2-1	15	TRBV7-8	-	many	CASSQGQYLHNEQFF	TGTGCCAGCAGTCAAGGACAGTACCTACACAATGAGCAGTTCTTC
TRBJ2-3	11	TRBV12-5	-	many	CASGLEDTQYF	TGTGCTAGTGGTTTAGAAGATACGCAGTATTTT
TRBJ1-5	16	TRBV20-1	TRBD1	-	CSARDPGQGKNQPQHF	TGCAGTGCTAGAGATCCGGGACAGGGAAAGAATCAGCCCCAGCATTTT
TRBJ1-3	14	TRBV7-2	TRBD1	few	CASSSTGGGNTIYF	TGTGCCAGCAGCTCGACAGGGGGGGGAAACACCATATATTTT
TRBJ2-3	15	TRBV9	TRBD2	many	CASSSAGARTDTQYF	TGTGCCAGCAGCTCAGCGGGGGCGCGCACAGATACGCAGTATTTT
TRBJ2-1	15	TRBV7-2	TRBD1	many	CASSSDRGSYNEQFF	TGTGCCAGCAGCTCGGACAGGGGCTCCTACAATGAGCAGTTCTTC
TRBJ1-5	14	TRBV20-1	-	-	CSARAGGGNQPQHF	TGCAGTGCTCGGGCGGGAGGGGGCAATCAGCCCCAGCATTTT
TRBJ2-3	16	TRBV7-8	TRBD1	few	CASSFGQGVGTDTQYF	TGTGCCAGCAGTTTCGGACAGGGGGTCGGCACAGATACGCAGTATTTT
TRBJ1-5	14	TRBV6-2/TRBV6-3	-	many	CASSRPGVNQPQHF	TGTGCCAGCAGTCGCCCCGGGGTAAATCAGCCCCAGCATTTT
TRBJ1-1	17	TRBV6-6	-	-	CASSYSSQGRVGTEAFF	TGTGCCAGCAGTTACTCGAGCCAGGGAAGGGTTGGCACTGAAGCTTTCTTT
TRBJ1-1	14	TRBV29-1	TRBD1	few	CSVSTGATSTEAFF	TGCAGCGTTTCGACAGGGGCTACGAGCACTGAAGCTTTCTTT
TRBJ2-7	12	TRBV29-1	-	-	CSVAPGTYEQYF	TGCAGCGTTGCCCCCGGGACCTACGAGCAGTACTTC
TRBJ2-3	14	TRBV7-3	-	-	CASSPGASPDTQYF	TGTGCCAGCAGCCCGGGGGCTAGTCCAGATACGCAGTATTTT
TRBJ2-7	16	TRBV6-2/TRBV6-3	-	few	CASSYPKTRASYEQYF	TGTGCCAGCAGTTACCCCAAGACTAGAGCCTCCTACGAGCAGTACTTC
TRBJ2-3	20	TRBV12-3/TRBV12-4	TRBD2	many	CASSFPGQPQSGRGTDTQYF	TGTGCCAGCAGTTTCCCCGGACAGCCACAGAGCGGGAGGGGGACAGATACGCAGTATTTT
TRBJ1-2	14	TRBV20-1	TRBD1	-	CSARTGPHNYGYTF	TGCAGTGCAAGGACAGGACCCCATAACTATGGCTACACCTTC
TRBJ2-1	15	TRBV29-1	TRBD1	few	CSVYPTGSSYNEQFF	TGCAGCGTTTATCCGACAGGGAGCTCCTACAATGAGCAGTTCTTC
TRBJ1-2	13	TRBV11-2	TRBD1	many	CASSLDRSLGYTF	TGTGCCAGCAGCTTGGACAGGTCGCTGGGCTACACCTTC
TRBJ1-2	14	TRBV29-1	-	few	CSADGTDANYGYTF	TGCAGCGCGGACGGGACGGACGCTAACTATGGCTACACCTTC
TRBJ2-2	16	TRBV2	-	-	CASSVLGAANTGELFF	TGTGCCAGCAGCGTCCTAGGGGCCGCGAACACCGGGGAGCTGTTTTTT
TRBJ2-5	15	TRBV7-8	TRBD2	many	CASSLSGGSSRTQYF	TGTGCCAGCAGCTTAAGCGGGGGGAGTAGCAGGACCCAGTACTTC
TRBJ2-1	16	TRBV20-1	TRBD2	many	CSARDSAGGSYNEQFF	TGCAGTGCTAGAGACTCAGCGGGGGGTTCCTACAATGAGCAGTTCTTC
TRBJ1-5	14	TRBV25-1	-	-	CASSVGRENQPQHF	TGTGCCAGCAGTGTGGGCAGGGAGAATCAGCCCCAGCATTTT
TRBJ2-4	13	TRBV7-2	-	-	CASSLGVTDIQYF	TGTGCCAGCAGCTTAGGGGTTACGGACATTCAGTACTTC
TRBJ2-1	16	TRBV6-1	TRBD2	-	CASSEAGTRFHNEQFF	TGTGCCAGCAGTGAAGCAGGGACTAGGTTCCACAATGAGCAGTTCTTC
TRBJ2-2	15	TRBV7-2	TRBD2	many	CASSPTVAGAGELFF	TGTGCCAGCAGCCCGACGGTAGCGGGAGCCGGGGAGCTGTTTTTT
TRBJ2-3	14	TRBV14	TRBD1	many	CASSQRQGTDTQYF	TGTGCCAGCAGCCAGAGACAGGGGACAGATACGCAGTATTTT
TRBJ2-3	13	TRBV29-1	-	few	CSAQMPEGGTQYF	TGCAGCGCCCAGATGCCCGAGGGGGGTACGCAGTATTTT
TRBJ2-3	13	TRBV29-1	-	few	CSVPGRRTDTQYF	TGCAGCGTTCCCGGACGGAGAACAGATACGCAGTATTTT
TRBJ1-1	13	TRBV4-3	-	many	CASGQRGNTEAFF	TGCGCCAGCGGCCAACGGGGGAACACTGAAGCTTTCTTT
TRBJ1-3	18	TRBV18	-	-	CASSPLQRVSPSGNTIYF	TGTGCCAGCTCACCACTACAGAGGGTATCACCCTCTGGAAACACCATATATTTT
TRBJ1-4	14	TRBV12-3/TRBV12-4	-	many	CASSPRGVNEKLFF	TGTGCCAGCAGTCCCAGGGGTGTTAATGAAAAACTGTTTTTT